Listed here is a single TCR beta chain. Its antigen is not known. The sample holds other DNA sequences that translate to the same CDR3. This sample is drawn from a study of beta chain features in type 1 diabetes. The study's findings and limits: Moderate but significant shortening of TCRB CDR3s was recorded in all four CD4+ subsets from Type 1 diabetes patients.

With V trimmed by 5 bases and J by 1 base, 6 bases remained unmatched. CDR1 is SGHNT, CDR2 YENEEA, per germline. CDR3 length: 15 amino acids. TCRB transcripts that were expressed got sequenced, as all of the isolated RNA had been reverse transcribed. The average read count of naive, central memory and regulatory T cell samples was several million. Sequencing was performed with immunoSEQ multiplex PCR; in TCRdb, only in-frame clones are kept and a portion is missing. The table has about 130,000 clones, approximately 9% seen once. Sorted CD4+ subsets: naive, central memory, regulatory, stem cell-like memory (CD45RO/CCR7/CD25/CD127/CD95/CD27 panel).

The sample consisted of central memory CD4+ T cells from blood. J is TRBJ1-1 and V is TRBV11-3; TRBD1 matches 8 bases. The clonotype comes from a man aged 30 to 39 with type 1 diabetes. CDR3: CASSLGQGENTEAFF. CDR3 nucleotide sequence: TGTGCCAGCAGCCTCGGACAGGGCGAGAACACTGAAGCTTTCTTT.